This is a list of T cell receptor beta chains from one sample in a study of OX40 agonist ivuxolimab in advanced cancers. TCRdb's copy holds only in-frame clones and misses some; the assay was immunoSEQ multiplex PCR. The repertoire includes about 58,000 clones, roughly nine tenths of them detected once, and over 9% sits in the top ten. This sample comprised CD4+ or CD8+ T cells sorted from blood, obtained in a trial of the OX40 agonist ivuxolimab. These receptors originate from an adult with an advanced solid tumor such as melanoma, head and neck, liver or kidney cancer. The CDR3 runs from the conserved cysteine through the conserved F or W. The D gene is left open where the match is weak. Only part of the rows carry a size: once, few, many, or a class if the clone is expanded.

>.|.|TRBJ2-2|TRBV11-2
TGTGCCAGCAGCTTATTCTACGGGACGCGCTCGAGCACCGGGGAGCTGTTTTTT
CASSLFYGTRSSTGELFF
>TRBD2|.|TRBJ2-7|TRBV19
TGTGCCAGTAGTATGTACCTAGCGGGAGCTGTTGAGCAGTACTTC
CASSMYLAGAVEQYF
>.|.|TRBJ2-7|TRBV5-1
TGCGCCAGCAGCTTGGAATCGGCGACCCACTACGAGCAGTACTTC
CASSLESATHYEQYF
>.|.|TRBJ1-1|TRBV15
TGTGCCACTGGTGGGCAGGGGAACACTGAAGCTTTCTTT
CATGGQGNTEAFF
>.|.|TRBJ1-1|TRBV29-1
TGCAGCGTTGGCCTCATGAACACTGAAGCTTTCTTT
CSVGLMNTEAFF
>.|.|TRBJ2-1|TRBV19
TGTGCCAGTAGTACATACAATGAGCAGTTCTTC
CASSTYNEQFF
>.|.|TRBJ2-2|TRBV19
TGTGCCAGTACGCCCCTTCCATTCGCGAACACCGGGGAGCTGTTTTTT
CASTPLPFANTGELFF
>TRBD2|.|TRBJ2-5|TRBV9
TGTGCCAGCAGCCCCCGTCCGGGGGGGGGCCTAGAGACCCAGTACTTC
CASSPRPGGGLETQYF
>TRBD1|.|TRBJ1-2|TRBV10-3
TGTGCCATCAGTGAGTTCCGGACAGGGGAAGATGGCTACACCTTC
CAISEFRTGEDGYTF
>.|once|TRBJ1-5|TRBV2
TGTGCCAGCAGACTGGGACAAAGCGGCAATCAGCCCCAGCATTTT
CASRLGQSGNQPQHF
>.|.|TRBJ1-2|TRBV7-9
TGTGCCAGCAGCTTACTAGATTGGCAGGGTAGCTATGGCTACACCTTC
CASSLLDWQGSYGYTF
>.|.|TRBJ1-2|TRBV29-1
TGCAGCGCAGAGCTAAGGGGCAGGGGCTACACCTTC
CSAELRGRGYTF
>TRBD2|.|TRBJ2-3|TRBV19
TGTGCCAGTAGTCCCGGACTAGCGGGAGGAGGAAGAGATACGCAGTATTTT
CASSPGLAGGGRDTQYF
>TRBD1|.|TRBJ1-2|TRBV18
TGTGCCAGCTCACCCGCTAGTGGACAGGGGGCCTTCGGATATGGCTACACCTTC
CASSPASGQGAFGYGYTF
>TRBD1|.|TRBJ1-1|TRBV2
TGTGCCAGCACCTCTCGACAGGGAGAAATGAACACTGAAGCTTTCTTT
CASTSRQGEMNTEAFF
>.|.|TRBJ1-1|TRBV29-1
TGCAGCGTTCCAGGGCTGGGCACTGAAGCTTTCTTT
CSVPGLGTEAFF
>.|.|TRBJ2-1|TRBV19
TGTGCCAGTAGTCCCGCCTCCGGGGCTGCCAATGAGCAGTTCTTC
CASSPASGAANEQFF
>.|.|TRBJ2-1|TRBV7-7
TGTGCCAGCAGCTTGGGACTGGGTTCAAACAATGAGCAGTTCTTC
CASSLGLGSNNEQFF
>TRBD2|.|TRBJ2-7|TRBV6-1
TGTGCCAGCAGTGAAGGAGAACTAGCGGGATCTGAGCAGTACTTC
CASSEGELAGSEQYF
>TRBD1|.|TRBJ1-1|TRBV5-6
TGTGCCAGCAGCTTATCCGGGACAGGGGGCACTGAAGCTTTCTTT
CASSLSGTGGTEAFF
>.|.|TRBJ1-4|TRBV4-2
TGTGCCAGCAGCCAAGATGAATTGACAGCTAATGAAAAACTGTTTTTT
CASSQDELTANEKLFF
>TRBD2|.|TRBJ2-1|TRBV6-6
TGTGCCAGCAGTTGGGTAGCGGGAGTGGATGAGCAGTTCTTC
CASSWVAGVDEQFF
>.|.|TRBJ2-7|TRBV7-9
TGTGCCAGCAGCTTAGATCTCGAGCAGTACTTC
CASSLDLEQYF
>.|.|TRBJ1-4|TRBV19
TGTGCCAGTAGTACCGGGGAAAAACTGTTTTTT
CASSTGEKLFF
>.|.|TRBJ2-3|TRBV7-9
TGTGCCAGCACCACAGTGGGCCTCTCACAAGATACGCAGTATTTT
CASTTVGLSQDTQYF
>TRBD2|.|TRBJ2-7|TRBV6-1
TGTGCCAGCAGTGGGGGACTAGCCTCCTACGAGCAGTACTTC
CASSGGLASYEQYF
>TRBD2|hyperexpanded|TRBJ2-2|TRBV29-1
TGCAGCGGAAAAGGGGAGGGCGACACCGGGGAGCTGTTTTTT
CSGKGEGDTGELFF
>.|.|TRBJ1-2|TRBV28
TGTGCCAGCAGTGCCGGGGTTCCAGTTTCGGGGGAATATGGCTACACCTTC
CASSAGVPVSGEYGYTF
>.|once|TRBJ2-1|TRBV7-9
TGTGCCAGCAGCTTCCCCCCCATAAGCTCCTACAATGAGCAGTTCTTC
CASSFPPISSYNEQFF
>.|.|TRBJ2-1|TRBV27
TGTGCCAGCAGTTTGCGGACGGGTAATGAGCAGTTCTTC
CASSLRTGNEQFF
>TRBD2|.|TRBJ2-1|TRBV6-6
TGTGCCGGAGCTAGCGGGAGGCCCACCGCGGGGTATGAGCAGTTCTTC
CAGASGRPTAGYEQFF
>TRBD2|few|TRBJ2-2|TRBV9
TGTGCCAGCAGCGTCGGGACTAATACCGGGGAGCTGTTTTTT
CASSVGTNTGELFF
>TRBD1|.|TRBJ2-3|TRBV7-9
TGTGCCAGCAGTCCCCGGACAGGGCGCACAGATACGCAGTATTTT
CASSPRTGRTDTQYF
>.|.|TRBJ2-1|TRBV5-1
TGCGCCAGCAGCTTGGCCAATGAGCAGTTCTTC
CASSLANEQFF
>.|.|TRBJ2-7|TRBV5-1
TGCGCCAGCAGATCTGGACTGGAGCAGTACTTC
CASRSGLEQYF
>.|.|TRBJ2-5|TRBV28
TGTGCCAGCAAAAGTTCAGGGTGGGAAGAGACCCAGTACTTC
CASKSSGWEETQYF
>.|.|TRBJ1-5|TRBV19
TGTGCCAGTAGTATAGCGGGGGCGAGCAATCAGCCCCAGCATTTT
CASSIAGASNQPQHF
>.|once|TRBJ1-6|TRBV25-1
TGTGCCAGCAGTGAATATCGTCGGGCCCCCAATTCACCCCTCCACTTT
CASSEYRRAPNSPLHF
>.|.|TRBJ2-1|TRBV27
TGTGCCAGCGGGAACCAGGGACGCAGCTCCTACAATGAGCAGTTCTTC
CASGNQGRSSYNEQFF
>.|.|TRBJ1-2|TRBV10-3
TGTGCTCTCTGGGCGGGGGTCTATGGCTACACCTTC
CALWAGVYGYTF
>.|.|TRBJ2-1|TRBV2
TGTGCCAGCAGTTCCCGGGACTCCCCTCGCTCCTACAATGAGCAGTTCTTC
CASSSRDSPRSYNEQFF
>.|.|TRBJ2-1|TRBV2
TGTGCCAGCAGTGAAGGGGGCAATGAGCAGTTCTTC
CASSEGGNEQFF
>.|.|TRBJ1-1|TRBV19
TGTGCCAGTAGTATAGGGGGTCAGAACACTGAAGCTTTCTTT
CASSIGGQNTEAFF
>.|.|TRBJ2-7|TRBV28
TGTGCCAGCAGTTTATCTGAATGGTACGAGCAGTACTTC
CASSLSEWYEQYF